A selection of T cell receptor beta chains follows, all from one sample in a study of radiotherapy plus CTLA-4 blockade in lung cancer. Produced via immunoSEQ multiplex PCR; TCRdb's table is partial and in-frame only. The top ten hold around 17% of the sample, which has tens of thousands of clones, around 86% seen once. The sample consisted of peripheral blood, taken from a patient treated with radiotherapy plus ipilimumab. All receptors come from a human donor with non-small cell lung cancer that progressed on radiotherapy plus ipilimumab. Both conserved end residues are part of each CDR3. The order of the fields is clone size, J gene, D gene, V gene, CDR3 DNA, CDR3 protein. A D gene is named only where the DNA matches it firmly. Clone sizes are given selectively: once, few, many, or a class where the clone is expanded.

>NA|TRBJ2-2|NA|TRBV19
TGTGCCAGTAGTATAGATCAGCCGGAGCCGAACACCGGGGAGCTGTTTTTT
CASSIDQPEPNTGELFF
>NA|TRBJ1-5|TRBD1|TRBV10-3
TGTGCCATCTCCGGGACAGGGGATCAGCCCCAGCATTTT
CAISGTGDQPQHF
>NA|TRBJ2-5|TRBD2|TRBV10-1
TGCGCCAGCAGTGCAAGGCTAGCGGGAGACCAAGAGACCCAGTACTTC
CASSARLAGDQETQYF
>NA|TRBJ2-7|TRBD2|TRBV11-2
TGTGCCAGCAGCTTAGTCCCCACGGCGGGAGGAATTTACGAGCAGTACTTC
CASSLVPTAGGIYEQYF
>NA|TRBJ2-7|NA|TRBV2
TGTGCCAGCAGTGATTTCGGCGGGGGCGGCGAGCAGTACTTC
CASSDFGGGGEQYF
>few|TRBJ1-5|NA|TRBV7-8
TGTGCCAGCAGCTTAGCAGGGGCGGCCAATTCGCCCCAGCATTTT
CASSLAGAANSPQHF
>NA|TRBJ2-4|TRBD2|TRBV29-1
TGCAGCGCAACTAGCGGGGGAGCCAAAAACATTCAGTACTTC
CSATSGGAKNIQYF
>NA|TRBJ1-2|TRBD1|TRBV29-1
TGCAGCGTTGAAGCAGCCGGGACAGGGACTGGCTACACCTTC
CSVEAAGTGTGYTF
>NA|TRBJ1-1|NA|TRBV29-1
TGCAGCGTCCCTGGGGGAGAGACGGGAGCTTTCTTT
CSVPGGETGAFF
>NA|TRBJ1-3|NA|TRBV28
TGTGCCAGCAGTTTACATGGCTACTCTGGAAACACCATATATTTT
CASSLHGYSGNTIYF
>NA|TRBJ2-7|NA|TRBV29-1
TGCAGCGTCATAGCAGAGCACTACGAGCAGTACTTC
CSVIAEHYEQYF
>NA|TRBJ2-1|NA|TRBV5-4
TGTGCCAGCAGCTTTAGTGGGTACAATGAGCAGTTCTTC
CASSFSGYNEQFF
>NA|TRBJ1-1|NA|TRBV19
TGTGCCAGTAGCCCCTCGACAGGAATGAACACTGAAGCTTTCTTT
CASSPSTGMNTEAFF
>few|TRBJ1-3|NA|TRBV11-3
TGTGCCAGCAGCCAAGACAGTGCCGGAAACACCATATATTTT
CASSQDSAGNTIYF
>NA|TRBJ1-2|NA|TRBV7-9
TGTGCCAGCAGCTTAGCCGGGGGTCACTATGGCTACACCTTC
CASSLAGGHYGYTF
>NA|TRBJ1-1|NA|TRBV7-2
TGTGCCAGCAGCGTCTACACTGAAGCTTTCTTT
CASSVYTEAFF
>NA|TRBJ2-7|TRBD2|TRBV2
TGTGCCAGCAGGCTAGCGGCCACTAGCTCCTACGAGCAGTACTTC
CASRLAATSSYEQYF
>NA|TRBJ2-2|TRBD2|TRBV5-1
TGCGCCAGTGGGACTAGCGGCTCCCCCTCGAACACCGGGGAGCTGTTTTTT
CASGTSGSPSNTGELFF
>NA|TRBJ2-3|NA|TRBV30
TGTGCCTGGAGGAATCTTCCAGCATATACGCAGTATTTT
CAWRNLPAYTQYF
>NA|TRBJ2-5|TRBD2|TRBV9
TGTGCCAGCAGCGCGGGACTAATAGAGACCCAGTACTTC
CASSAGLIETQYF
>once|TRBJ2-7|NA|TRBV11-3
TGTGCCAGCAGCCTCGGACAAACCTACGAGCAGTACTTC
CASSLGQTYEQYF
>NA|TRBJ1-6|NA|TRBV2
TGTGCCAGCAGGACAGACCTTCATAATTCACCCCTCCACTTT
CASRTDLHNSPLHF
>NA|TRBJ1-2|NA|TRBV29-1
TGCAGCGTTTGGGGTTCTAACTATGGCTACACCTTC
CSVWGSNYGYTF
>NA|TRBJ2-7|NA|TRBV7-3
TGTGCCAGCAGCTTAACGAGTGGGACGGGGAAGGACGAGCAGTACTTC
CASSLTSGTGKDEQYF
>NA|TRBJ2-7|TRBD2|TRBV5-1
TGCGCCAGCAGCTATGGGACTAGCGGGATCCAATTCTCCTACGAGCAGTACTTC
CASSYGTSGIQFSYEQYF